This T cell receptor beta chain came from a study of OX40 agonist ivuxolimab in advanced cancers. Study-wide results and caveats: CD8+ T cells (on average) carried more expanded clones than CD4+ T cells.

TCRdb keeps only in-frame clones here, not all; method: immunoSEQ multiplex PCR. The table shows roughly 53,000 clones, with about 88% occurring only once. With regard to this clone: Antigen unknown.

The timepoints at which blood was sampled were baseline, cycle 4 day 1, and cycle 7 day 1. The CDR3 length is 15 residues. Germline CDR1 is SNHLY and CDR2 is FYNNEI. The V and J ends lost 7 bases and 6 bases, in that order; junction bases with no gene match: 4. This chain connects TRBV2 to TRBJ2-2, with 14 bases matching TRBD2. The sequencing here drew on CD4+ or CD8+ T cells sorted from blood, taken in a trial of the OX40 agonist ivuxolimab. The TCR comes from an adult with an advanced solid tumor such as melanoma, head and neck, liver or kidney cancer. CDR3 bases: TGTGCCAGCACTCCGGGACTAGCGGGAGCCGGGGAGCTGTTTTTT. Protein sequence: CASTPGLAGAGELFF. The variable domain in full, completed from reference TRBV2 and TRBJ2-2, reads EPEVTQTPSHQVTQMGQEVILRCVPISNHLYFYWYRQILGQKVEFLVSFYNNEISEKSEIFDDQFSVERPDGSNFTLKIRSTKLEDSAMYFCASTPGLAGAGELFFGEGSRLTVL.